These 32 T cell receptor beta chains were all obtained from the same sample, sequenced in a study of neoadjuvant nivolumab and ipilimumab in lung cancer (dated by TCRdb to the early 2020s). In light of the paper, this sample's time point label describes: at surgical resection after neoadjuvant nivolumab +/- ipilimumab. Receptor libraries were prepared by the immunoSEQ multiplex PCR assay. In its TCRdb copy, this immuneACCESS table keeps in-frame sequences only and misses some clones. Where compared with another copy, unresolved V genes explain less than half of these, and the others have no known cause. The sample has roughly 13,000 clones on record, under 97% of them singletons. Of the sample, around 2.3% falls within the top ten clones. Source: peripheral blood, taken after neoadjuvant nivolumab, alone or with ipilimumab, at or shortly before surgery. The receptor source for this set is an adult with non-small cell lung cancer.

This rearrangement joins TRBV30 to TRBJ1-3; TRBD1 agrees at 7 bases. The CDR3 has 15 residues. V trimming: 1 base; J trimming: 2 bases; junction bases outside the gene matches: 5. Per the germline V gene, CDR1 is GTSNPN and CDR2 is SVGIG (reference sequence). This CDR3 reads CAWSGQGNAGNTIYF. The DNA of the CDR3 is TGTGCCTGGAGTGGACAGGGTAACGCTGGAAACACCATATATTTT. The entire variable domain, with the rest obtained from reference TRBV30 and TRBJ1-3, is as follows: SQTIHQWPATLVQPVGSPLSLECTVEGTSNPNLYWYRQAAGRGLQLLFYSVGIGQISSEVPQNLSASRPQDRQFILSSKKLLLSDSGFYLCAWSGQGNAGNTIYFGEGSWLTVV.

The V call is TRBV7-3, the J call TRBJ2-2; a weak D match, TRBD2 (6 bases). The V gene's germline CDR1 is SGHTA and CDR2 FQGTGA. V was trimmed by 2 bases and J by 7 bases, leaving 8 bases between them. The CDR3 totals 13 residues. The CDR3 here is CASSLGGDGELFF. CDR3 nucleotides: TGTGCCAGCAGCTTAGGAGGGGACGGGGAGCTGTTTTTT. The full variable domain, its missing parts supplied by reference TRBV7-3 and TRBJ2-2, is GAGVSQTPSNKVTEKGKYVELRCDPISGHTALYWYRQSLGQGPEFLIYFQGTGAADDSGLPNDRFFAVRPEGSVSTLKIQRTERGDSAVYLCASSLGGDGELFFGEGSRLTVL.

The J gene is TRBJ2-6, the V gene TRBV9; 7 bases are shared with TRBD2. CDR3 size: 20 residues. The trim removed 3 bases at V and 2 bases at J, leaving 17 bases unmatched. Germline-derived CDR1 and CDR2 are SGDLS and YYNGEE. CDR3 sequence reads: CASSAVGGVTIPPGANVLTF. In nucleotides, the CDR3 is TGTGCCAGCAGCGCAGTGGGGGGGGTCACAATTCCCCCTGGGGCCAACGTCCTGACTTTC.

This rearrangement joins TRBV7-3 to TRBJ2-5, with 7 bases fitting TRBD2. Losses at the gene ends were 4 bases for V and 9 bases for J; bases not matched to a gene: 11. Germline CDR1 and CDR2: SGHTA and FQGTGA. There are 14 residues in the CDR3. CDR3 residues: CASSSHSGRTAQYF. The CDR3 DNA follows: TGTGCCAGCAGCTCCCATTCCGGGAGGACGGCCCAGTACTTC.

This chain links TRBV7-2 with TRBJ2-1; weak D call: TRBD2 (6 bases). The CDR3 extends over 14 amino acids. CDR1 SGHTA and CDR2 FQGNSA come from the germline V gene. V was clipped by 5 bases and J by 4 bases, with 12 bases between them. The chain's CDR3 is CASSPRAGYNEQFF. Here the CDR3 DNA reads TGTGCCAGCAGCCCTAGGGCGGGGTACAATGAGCAGTTCTTC. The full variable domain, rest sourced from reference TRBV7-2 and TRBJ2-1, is GAGVSQSPSNKVTEKGKDVELRCDPISGHTALYWYRQSLGQGLEFLIYFQGNSAPDKSGLPSDRFSAERTGGSVSTLTIQRTQQEDSAVYLCASSPRAGYNEQFFGPGTRLTVL.

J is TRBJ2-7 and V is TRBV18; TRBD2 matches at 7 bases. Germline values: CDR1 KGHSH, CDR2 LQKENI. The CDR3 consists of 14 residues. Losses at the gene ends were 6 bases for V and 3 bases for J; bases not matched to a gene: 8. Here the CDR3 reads CASSRGTTNYEQYF. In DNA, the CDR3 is TGTGCCAGCTCGCGGGGGACGACCAACTACGAGCAGTACTTC. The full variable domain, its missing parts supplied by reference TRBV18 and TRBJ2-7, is NAGVMQNPRHLVRRRGQEARLRCSPMKGHSHVYWYRQLPEEGLKFMVYLQKENIIDESGMPKERFSAEFPKEGPSILRIQQVVRGDSAAYFCASSRGTTNYEQYFGPGTRLTVT.

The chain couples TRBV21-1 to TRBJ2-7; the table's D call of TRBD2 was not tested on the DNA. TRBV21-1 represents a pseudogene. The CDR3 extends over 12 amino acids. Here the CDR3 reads CASTFLAAEQYF. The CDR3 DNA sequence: TGTGCCAGCACCTTCCTAGCGGCCGAGCAGTACTTC.

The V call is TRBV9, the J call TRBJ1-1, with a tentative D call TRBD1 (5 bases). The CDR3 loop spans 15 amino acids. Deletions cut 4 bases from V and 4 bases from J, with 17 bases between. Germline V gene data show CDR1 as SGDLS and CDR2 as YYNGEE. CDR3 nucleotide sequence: TGTGCCAGCAGCCCCCCAAGCAGGGAGGTCACTGAAGCTTTCTTT. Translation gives CASSPPSREVTEAFF.

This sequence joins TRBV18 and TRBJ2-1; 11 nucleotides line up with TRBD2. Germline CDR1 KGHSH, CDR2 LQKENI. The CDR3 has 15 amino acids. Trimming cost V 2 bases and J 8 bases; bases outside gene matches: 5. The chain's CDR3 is CASSPGTSGSHEQFF. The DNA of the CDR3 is TGTGCCAGCTCACCAGGTACTAGCGGGAGTCATGAGCAGTTCTTC.

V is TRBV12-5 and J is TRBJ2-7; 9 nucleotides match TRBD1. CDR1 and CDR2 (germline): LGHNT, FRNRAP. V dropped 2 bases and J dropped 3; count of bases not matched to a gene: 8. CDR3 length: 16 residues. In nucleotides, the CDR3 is TGTGCTAGTGGTTTGCCTCGAACAGGGGGCGGCTACGAGCAGTACTTC. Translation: CASGLPRTGGGYEQYF.

The CDR3 bases are TGCGCCAGCAAGTTGGTCGCGGGCGGAAACACCATATATTTT. Protein product: CASKLVAGGNTIYF. This sequence joins TRBV5-1 and TRBJ1-3; D is uncertain. Trimming cost V 6 bases and J 4 bases, with 14 bases left between them. Per the germline V gene, CDR1 is SGHRS and CDR2 is YFSETQ. The CDR3 runs to 14 residues.

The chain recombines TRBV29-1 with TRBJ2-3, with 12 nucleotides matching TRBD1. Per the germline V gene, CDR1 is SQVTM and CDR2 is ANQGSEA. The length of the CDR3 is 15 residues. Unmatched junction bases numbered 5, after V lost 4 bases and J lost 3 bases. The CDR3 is CSVVPGQGATDTQYF. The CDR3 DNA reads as TGCAGCGTTGTTCCGGGACAGGGGGCGACAGATACGCAGTATTTT.

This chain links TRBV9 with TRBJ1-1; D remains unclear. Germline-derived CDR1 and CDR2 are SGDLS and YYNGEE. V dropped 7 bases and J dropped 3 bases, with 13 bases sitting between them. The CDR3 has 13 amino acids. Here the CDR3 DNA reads TGTGCCAGCGCAGATGATGACTACACTGAAGCTTTCTTT. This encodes CASADDDYTEAFF.

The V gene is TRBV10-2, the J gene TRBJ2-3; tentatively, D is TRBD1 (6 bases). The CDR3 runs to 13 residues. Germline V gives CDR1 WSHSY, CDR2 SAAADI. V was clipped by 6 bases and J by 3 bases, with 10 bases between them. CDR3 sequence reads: CASRVGGTDTQYF. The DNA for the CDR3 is TGCGCCAGCAGGGTAGGGGGAACAGATACGCAGTATTTT.

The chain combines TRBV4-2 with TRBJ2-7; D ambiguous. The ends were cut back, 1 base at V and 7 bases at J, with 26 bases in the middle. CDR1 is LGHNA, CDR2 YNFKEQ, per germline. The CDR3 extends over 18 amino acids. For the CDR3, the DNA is TGTGCCAGCAGCCAAGTGTCCTTGGGCCTTAAGTATGGGCGGGAGCAGTACTTC. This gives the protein CASSQVSLGLKYGREQYF.

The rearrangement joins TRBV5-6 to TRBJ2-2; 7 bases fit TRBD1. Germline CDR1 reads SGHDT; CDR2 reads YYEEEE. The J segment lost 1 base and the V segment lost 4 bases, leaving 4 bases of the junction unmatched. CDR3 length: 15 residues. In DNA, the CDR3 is TGTGCCAGCAGCGCCGACAGGGAGAACACCGGGGAGCTGTTTTTT. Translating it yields CASSADRENTGELFF.

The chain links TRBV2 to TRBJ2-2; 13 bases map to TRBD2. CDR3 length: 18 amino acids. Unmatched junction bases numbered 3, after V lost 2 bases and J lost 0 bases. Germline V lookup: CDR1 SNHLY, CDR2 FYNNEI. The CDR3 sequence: CASSERGTSGTNTGELFF. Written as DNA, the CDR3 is TGTGCCAGCAGTGAACGGGGGACTAGCGGGACGAACACCGGGGAGCTGTTTTTT.

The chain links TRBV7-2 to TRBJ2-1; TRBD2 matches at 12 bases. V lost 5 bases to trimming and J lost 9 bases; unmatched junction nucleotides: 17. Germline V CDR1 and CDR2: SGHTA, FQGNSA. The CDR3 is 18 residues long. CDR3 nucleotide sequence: TGTGCCAGCAGCCGGGGGCCGCAGACTAGCGGGAGTGACAGTGAGCAGTTCTTC. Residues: CASSRGPQTSGSDSEQFF. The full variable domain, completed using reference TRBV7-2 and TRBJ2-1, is GAGVSQSPSNKVTEKGKDVELRCDPISGHTALYWYRQSLGQGLEFLIYFQGNSAPDKSGLPSDRFSAERTGGSVSTLTIQRTQQEDSAVYLCASSRGPQTSGSDSEQFFGPGTRLTVL.

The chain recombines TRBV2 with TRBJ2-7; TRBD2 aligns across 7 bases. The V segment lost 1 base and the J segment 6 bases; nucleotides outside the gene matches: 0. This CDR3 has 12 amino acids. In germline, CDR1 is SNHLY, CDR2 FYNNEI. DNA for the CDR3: TGTGCCAGCAGTGAAGGGGAGGGCGAGCAGTACTTC. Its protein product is CASSEGEGEQYF.

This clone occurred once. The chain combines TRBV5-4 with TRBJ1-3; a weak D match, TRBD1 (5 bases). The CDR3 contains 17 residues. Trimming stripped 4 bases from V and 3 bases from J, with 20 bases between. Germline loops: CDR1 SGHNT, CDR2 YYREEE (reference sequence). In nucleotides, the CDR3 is TGTGCCAGCAGCCTGGATGGGGCGCTCGAAGGTGGAAACACCATATATTTT. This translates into CASSLDGALEGGNTIYF.

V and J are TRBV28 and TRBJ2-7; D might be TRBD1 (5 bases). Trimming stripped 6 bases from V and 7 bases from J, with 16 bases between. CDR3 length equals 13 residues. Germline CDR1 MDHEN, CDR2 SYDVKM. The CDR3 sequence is CASSQTDLREQYF. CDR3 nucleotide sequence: TGTGCCAGCAGCCAGACAGACCTACGAGAGCAGTACTTC.

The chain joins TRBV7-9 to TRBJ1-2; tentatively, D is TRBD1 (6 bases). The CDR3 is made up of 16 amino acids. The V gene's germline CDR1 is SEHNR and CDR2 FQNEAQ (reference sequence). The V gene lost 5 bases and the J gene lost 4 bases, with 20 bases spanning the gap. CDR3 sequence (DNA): TGTGCCAGCAGCCAAGGGGGATCGGGACACCCCTATGGCTACACCTTC. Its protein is CASSQGGSGHPYGYTF.

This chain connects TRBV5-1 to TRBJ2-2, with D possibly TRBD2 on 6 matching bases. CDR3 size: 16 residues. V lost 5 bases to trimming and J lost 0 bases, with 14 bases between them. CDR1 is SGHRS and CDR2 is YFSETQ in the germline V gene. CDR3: CASRSPGEANTGELFF. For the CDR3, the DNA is TGCGCCAGCAGATCTCCGGGGGAGGCGAACACCGGGGAGCTGTTTTTT.

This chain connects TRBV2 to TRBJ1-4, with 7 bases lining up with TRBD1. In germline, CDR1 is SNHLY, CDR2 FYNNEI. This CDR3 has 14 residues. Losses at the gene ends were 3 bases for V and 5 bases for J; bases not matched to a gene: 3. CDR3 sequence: CASSDGQANEKLFF. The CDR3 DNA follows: TGTGCCAGCAGTGACGGACAGGCGAATGAAAAACTGTTTTTT.

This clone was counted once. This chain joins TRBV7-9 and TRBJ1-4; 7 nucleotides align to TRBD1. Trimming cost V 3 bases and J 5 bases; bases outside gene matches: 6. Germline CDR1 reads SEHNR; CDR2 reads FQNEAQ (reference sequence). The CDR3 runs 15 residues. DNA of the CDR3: TGTGCCAGCAGCTTGGGACAGCTAGTCAATGAAAAACTGTTTTTT. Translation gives CASSLGQLVNEKLFF.

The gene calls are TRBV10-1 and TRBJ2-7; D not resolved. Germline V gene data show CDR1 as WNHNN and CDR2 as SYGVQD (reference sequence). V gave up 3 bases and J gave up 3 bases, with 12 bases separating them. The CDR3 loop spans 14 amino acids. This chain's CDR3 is CASSDPMSGYEQYF. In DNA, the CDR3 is TGCGCCAGCAGTGACCCAATGAGTGGCTACGAGCAGTACTTC.

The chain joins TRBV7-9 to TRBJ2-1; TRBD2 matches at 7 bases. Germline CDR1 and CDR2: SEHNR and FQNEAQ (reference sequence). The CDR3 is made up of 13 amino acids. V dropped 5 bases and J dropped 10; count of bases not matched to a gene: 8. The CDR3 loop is CASSRSTSAEQFF. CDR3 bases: TGTGCCAGCAGCCGAAGTACTAGCGCCGAGCAGTTCTTC. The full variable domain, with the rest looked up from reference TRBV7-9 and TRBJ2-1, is DTGVSQNPRHKITKRGQNVTFRCDPISEHNRLYWYRQTLGQGPEFLTYFQNEAQLEKSRLLSDRFSAERPKGSFSTLEIQRTEQGDSAMYLCASSRSTSAEQFFGPGTRLTVL.

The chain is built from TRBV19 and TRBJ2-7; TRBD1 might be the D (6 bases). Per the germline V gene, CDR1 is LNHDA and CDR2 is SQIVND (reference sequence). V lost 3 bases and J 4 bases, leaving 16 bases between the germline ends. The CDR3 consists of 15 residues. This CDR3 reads CASSMERGSGYEQYF. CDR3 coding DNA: TGTGCCAGTAGTATGGAAAGGGGGAGTGGGTACGAGCAGTACTTC.

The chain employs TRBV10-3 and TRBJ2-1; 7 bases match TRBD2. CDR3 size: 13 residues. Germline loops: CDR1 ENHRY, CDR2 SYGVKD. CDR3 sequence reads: CVTGGSAYNEQFF. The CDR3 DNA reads TGTGTCACTGGCGGGAGCGCCTACAATGAGCAGTTCTTC.

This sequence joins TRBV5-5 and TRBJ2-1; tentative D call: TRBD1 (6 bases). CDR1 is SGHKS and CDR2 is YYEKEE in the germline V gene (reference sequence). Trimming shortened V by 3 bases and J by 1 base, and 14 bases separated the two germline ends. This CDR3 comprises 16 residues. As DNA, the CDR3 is TGTGCCAGCAGCTCGCCTCCAGGGGATTCCTACAATGAGCAGTTCTTC. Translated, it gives CASSSPPGDSYNEQFF.

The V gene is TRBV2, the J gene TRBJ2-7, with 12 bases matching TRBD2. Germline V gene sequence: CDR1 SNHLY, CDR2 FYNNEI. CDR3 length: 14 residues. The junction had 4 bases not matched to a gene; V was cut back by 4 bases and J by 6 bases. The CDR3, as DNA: TGTGCCAGCAGTGCTCTAGCGGGAGGGAGCGAGCAGTACTTC. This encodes CASSALAGGSEQYF.

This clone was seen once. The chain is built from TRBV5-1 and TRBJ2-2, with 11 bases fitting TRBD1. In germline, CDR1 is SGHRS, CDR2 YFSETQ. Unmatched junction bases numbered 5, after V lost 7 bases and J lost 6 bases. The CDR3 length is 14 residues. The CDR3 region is CASGRTGGPGELFF. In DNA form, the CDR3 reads TGCGCCAGCGGCAGGACAGGGGGCCCCGGGGAGCTGTTTTTT.